The 18 T cell receptor beta chains below come from one sample, sequenced in a study of vaccination and CD4 T cells after COVID-19. Documented treatment: approximately 10-day PBMC culture with coronavirus spike peptide pools or control peptides (ViraFEST assay). Those CD4+ T cells from the unexposed donor predate the COVID-19 pandemic (2011-2018). Sequencing of DNA taken from cultured CD4+ T cells relied on the Oncomine TCR Beta short-read assay. TCRdb redid the calling of the PCR reads with MiXCR, one entry per CDR3 protein. The sample lists about 2,000 distinct CDR3 sequences, 60% occurring once. These receptors' targets are unknown. What was sequenced was CD4+ T cells from blood, cultured in vitro. These TCRs come from a human donor in good health.

As to this clonotype: At one boundary the junction diverges from the germline segment, which might be a read error. The chain links TRBV7-6 to TRBJ2-1, with 9 bases matching TRBD2. Germline V gene lookup returns CDR1 SGHVS and CDR2 FNYEAQ. CDR3 length: 14 amino acids. CDR3 amino acids: CASSLAGRYNEQFF. CDR3 bases: TGTGCCAGCAGCCTAGCGGGACGCTACAATGAGCAGTTCTTC.

The gene calls are TRBV10-3 and TRBJ2-3; no reliable D call. The CDR3 has 11 residues. Deletions cut 4 bases from V and 4 bases from J, with 3 bases between. The germline gives CDR1 ENHRY, CDR2 SYGVKD. The CDR3 loop reads CAISGADTQYF. In DNA form, the CDR3 reads TGTGCCATCAGTGGAGCAGATACGCAGTATTTT.

The chain has TRBV19 and TRBJ1-5; D remains ambiguous. V lost 4 bases and J 7 bases, leaving 8 bases between the germline ends. Looked up from germline, CDR1 is LNHDA and CDR2 is SQIVND (reference sequence). The CDR3 length is 12 residues. CDR3 DNA: TGTGCCAGTAGTAAAATGGGACAGCCCCAGCATTTT. It codes for CASSKMGQPQHF.

This clonotype was recorded once. The chain combines TRBV7-3 with TRBJ1-2; D might be TRBD1 (6 bases). Trimming stripped 4 bases from V and 6 bases from J, with 15 bases between. This CDR3 region has 14 residues. Looked up from germline, CDR1 is SGHTA and CDR2 is FQGTGA. The CDR3 region is CASSYTGGGDGYTF. The DNA of the CDR3 is TGTGCCAGCAGCTATACGGGGGGCGGAGATGGCTACACCTTC. The full variable domain, completed using reference TRBV7-3 and TRBJ1-2, is GAGVSQTPSNKVTEKGKYVELRCDPISGHTALYWYRQSLGQGPEFLIYFQGTGAADDSGLPNDRFFAVRPEGSVSTLKIQRTERGDSAVYLCASSYTGGGDGYTFGSGTRLTVV.

The chain combines TRBV6-2 or TRBV6-3 with TRBJ1-2; D perhaps matches TRBD1 (5 bases). CDR3 length: 13 amino acids. V was shortened by 0 bases and J by 6 bases, with 8 bases between the two germline ends. The germline gives CDR1 MNHEY, CDR2 SVGEGT. CDR3 protein: CASSYSRGDGYTF. CDR3 bases: TGTGCCAGCAGTTACTCCCGAGGGGATGGCTACACCTTC.

The V call is TRBV5-4, the J call TRBJ1-6; perhaps TRBD1 as D (6 bases). Deletions cut 4 bases from V and 7 bases from J, with 12 bases between. Germline V gives CDR1 SGHNT, CDR2 YYREEE (reference sequence). The CDR3 totals 14 residues. The DNA of the CDR3 is TGTGCCAGCAGCCCGACAGGTGGAAATTCACCCCTCCACTTT. Protein product: CASSPTGGNSPLHF.

The V gene is TRBV7-6, the J gene TRBJ2-5; tentative D call: TRBD1 (6 bases). The V and J ends lost 0 bases and 5 bases respectively, with 22 bases between them. CDR3 size: 18 residues. CDR1 is SGHVS, CDR2 FNYEAQ, per germline. This chain's CDR3 is CASSLAAPTGATGETQYF. The CDR3 nucleotides are TGTGCCAGCAGCTTAGCGGCCCCGACAGGTGCGACGGGGGAGACCCAGTACTTC. The full variable domain, in which reference TRBV7-6 and TRBJ2-5 provide the parts outside the CDR3, is GAGVSQSPRYKVTKRGQDVALRCDPISGHVSLYWYRQALGQGPEFLTYFNYEAQQDKSGLPNDRFSAERPEGSISTLTIQRTEQRDSAMYRCASSLAAPTGATGETQYFGPGTRLLVL.

This clonotype was seen a single time. The chain employs TRBV28 and TRBJ2-5; the match to TRBD2 covers 15 bases. There are 15 residues in the CDR3. The V gene's germline CDR1 is MDHEN and CDR2 SYDVKM. With 6 bases clipped from V and 3 bases from J, the junction kept 2 bases outside the gene matches. DNA of the CDR3: TGTGCCAGCAGCGGACTAGCGGGAGGGGAAGAGACCCAGTACTTC. Amino acids: CASSGLAGGEETQYF.

The table lists this clonotype with a count of one. CDR3 DNA: TGCAGTGCGCCTGACAGGGCTGATGAAGCTTTCTTT. Its translation: CSAPDRADEAFF. V gene TRBV20-1 combines with J gene TRBJ1-1, with 7 positions matching TRBD1. Germline loops: CDR1 DFQATT, CDR2 SNEGSKA (reference sequence). With 6 bases clipped from V and 7 bases from J, the junction kept 8 bases outside the gene matches. The CDR3 loop spans 12 amino acids.

This chain connects TRBV2 to TRBJ1-2; 10 bases map to TRBD1. This CDR3 comprises 14 residues. Germline values: CDR1 SNHLY, CDR2 FYNNEI. The V segment lost 6 bases and the J segment 6 bases; nucleotides outside the gene matches: 7. The CDR3 here is CASRRDRGRDGYTF. The CDR3 DNA reads as TGTGCCAGCAGGCGGGACAGGGGACGGGATGGCTACACCTTC.

CDR3 amino acids: CASSLRLAGGHEQFF. In DNA, the CDR3 is TGTGCCAGCAGCTTGCGGCTAGCGGGGGGACACGAGCAGTTCTTC. This chain joins TRBV7-2 and TRBJ2-1; TRBD2 agrees at 11 bases. Germline assignment: CDR1 SGHTA and CDR2 FQGNSA. CDR3 length: 15 amino acids. V lost 3 bases to trimming and J lost 10 bases; unmatched junction nucleotides: 8.

J is TRBJ1-5 and V is TRBV5-1; D is unclear. The CDR3 consists of 13 residues. CDR1 is SGHRS, CDR2 YFSETQ, per germline. V shed 0 bases and J shed 5 bases, with 6 bases lying between them. This chain's CDR3 is CASSLAVDQPQHF. The CDR3 DNA follows: TGCGCCAGCAGCTTGGCGGTGGATCAGCCCCAGCATTTT. Looking up the rest from reference TRBV5-1 and TRBJ1-5 gives the full variable domain: KAGVTQTPRYLIKTRGQQVTLSCSPISGHRSVSWYQQTPGQGLQFLFEYFSETQRNKGNFPGRFSGRQFSNSRSEMNVSTLELGDSALYLCASSLAVDQPQHFGDGTRLSIL.

The genes are TRBV6-1 and TRBJ1-2; D not resolved. The CDR3 runs to 12 residues. V gave up 8 bases and J gave up 8 bases, with 15 bases separating them. Germline V gene data show CDR1 as MNHNS and CDR2 as SASEGT. CDR3 DNA: TGTGCCAGCGGGATCTTAGGAGAGGGCTACACCTTC. Translation gives CASGILGEGYTF.

This chain uses TRBV5-1 with TRBJ2-3, with 11 bases matching TRBD2. V lost 5 bases and J lost 0; bases outside the gene matches: 2. CDR1 is SGHRS, CDR2 YFSETQ, per germline. The CDR3 totals 15 residues. The CDR3 protein is CASRTSGASTDTQYF. The CDR3 nucleotides read TGCGCCAGCAGGACTAGCGGGGCTAGCACAGATACGCAGTATTTT.

This clonotype was picked up a small number of times. V and J are TRBV20-1 and TRBJ2-5; 10 bases align to TRBD1. V dropped 4 bases and J dropped 4; count of bases not matched to a gene: 3. CDR3 size: 13 residues. CDR1 is DFQATT and CDR2 is SNEGSKA in the germline V gene (reference sequence). The CDR3 DNA reads TGCAGTGCTAAGGGACAGGGGTTAGAGACCCAGTACTTC. Its protein product is CSAKGQGLETQYF.

This chain connects TRBV27 to TRBJ2-7, with TRBD1 matching over 9 bases. This CDR3 spans 15 amino acids. V shed 5 bases, J shed 6 bases, and the junction held 11 bases outside the gene matches. Germline-derived CDR1 and CDR2 are MNHEY and SMNVEV (reference sequence). CDR3 in amino acids: CASSLLGQGRSEQYF. CDR3 nucleotides: TGTGCCAGCAGTCTTCTAGGACAGGGGAGGAGCGAGCAGTACTTC.

The chain is built from TRBV12-3 or TRBV12-4 and TRBJ2-3; weak D call: TRBD2 (5 bases). This CDR3 spans 16 amino acids. Trimming left V 10 bases short and J 0 bases short, with 20 bases between. The CDR3, as DNA: TGTGCCACAAGCCGCGGGCGTCTCGACAGCACAGATACGCAGTATTTT. Translating gives CATSRGRLDSTDTQYF.

This clonotype was seen only a few times. The chain combines TRBV28 with TRBJ1-1, with D perhaps TRBD1 (6 bases). The CDR3 totals 15 residues. Germline CDR1 is MDHEN and CDR2 is SYDVKM. V gave up 6 bases and J gave up 7 bases, with 21 bases separating them. CDR3 DNA sequence: TGTGCCAGCAGCGGGGGCTTGAACTGGTCCCATGAAGCTTTCTTT. Translated, it gives CASSGGLNWSHEAFF.